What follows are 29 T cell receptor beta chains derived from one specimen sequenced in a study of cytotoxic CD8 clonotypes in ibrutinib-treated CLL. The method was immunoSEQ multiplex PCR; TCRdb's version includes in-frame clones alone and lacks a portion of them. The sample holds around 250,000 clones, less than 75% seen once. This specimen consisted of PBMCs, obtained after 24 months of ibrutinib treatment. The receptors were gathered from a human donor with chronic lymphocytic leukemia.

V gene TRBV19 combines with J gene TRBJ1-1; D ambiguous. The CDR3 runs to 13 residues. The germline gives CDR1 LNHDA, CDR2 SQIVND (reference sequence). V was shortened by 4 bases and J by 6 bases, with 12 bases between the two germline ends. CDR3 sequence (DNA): TGTGCCAGTAGTAGGGAGGGTCGTTCTGAAGCTTTCTTT. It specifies CASSREGRSEAFF.

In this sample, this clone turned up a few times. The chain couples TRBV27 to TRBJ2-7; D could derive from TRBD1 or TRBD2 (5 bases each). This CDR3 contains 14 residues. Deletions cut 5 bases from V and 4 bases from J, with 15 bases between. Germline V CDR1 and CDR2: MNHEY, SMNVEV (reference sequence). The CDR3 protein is CASSIKGSGYEQYF. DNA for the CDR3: TGTGCCAGCAGTATCAAGGGGTCGGGGTACGAGCAGTACTTC.

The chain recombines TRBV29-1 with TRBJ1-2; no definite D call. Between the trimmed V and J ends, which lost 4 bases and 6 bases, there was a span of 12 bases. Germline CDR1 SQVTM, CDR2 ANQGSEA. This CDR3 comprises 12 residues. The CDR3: CSVALGLDGYTF. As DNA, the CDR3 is TGCAGCGTTGCCCTGGGATTAGATGGCTACACCTTC.

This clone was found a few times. The CDR3 DNA reads TGTGCCAGCAGTTATGGGACAGGGAGGTACGAGCAGTACTTC. Translated: CASSYGTGRYEQYF. V and J are TRBV27 and TRBJ2-7, with 9 nucleotides matching TRBD1. The J segment lost 4 bases and the V segment lost 4 bases, leaving 5 bases of the junction unmatched. The germline V gene encodes CDR1 MNHEY and CDR2 SMNVEV (reference sequence). This CDR3 region has 14 residues.

This CDR3 is CASSHRTSTYEQYF. The DNA of the CDR3 is TGTGCCAGTAGTCACCGGACAAGCACCTACGAGCAGTACTTC. This chain uses TRBV19 with TRBJ2-7, with a tentative D call TRBD1 (5 bases). The germline gives CDR1 LNHDA, CDR2 SQIVND (reference sequence). This CDR3 contains 14 residues. The V gene lost 5 bases and the J gene lost 2 bases, with 13 bases spanning the gap.

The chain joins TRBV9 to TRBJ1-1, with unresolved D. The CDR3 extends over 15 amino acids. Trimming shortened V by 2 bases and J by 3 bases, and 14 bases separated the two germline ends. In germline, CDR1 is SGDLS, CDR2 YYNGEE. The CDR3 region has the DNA TGTGCCAGCAGCGTGCAAGACGGACTCTACACTGAAGCTTTCTTT. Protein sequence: CASSVQDGLYTEAFF.

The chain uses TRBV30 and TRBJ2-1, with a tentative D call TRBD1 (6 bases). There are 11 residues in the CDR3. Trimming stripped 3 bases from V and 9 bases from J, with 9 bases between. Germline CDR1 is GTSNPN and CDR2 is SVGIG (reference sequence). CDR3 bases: TGTGCCTGGAGGGTAGGGGGTGAGCAGTTCTTC. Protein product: CAWRVGGEQFF.

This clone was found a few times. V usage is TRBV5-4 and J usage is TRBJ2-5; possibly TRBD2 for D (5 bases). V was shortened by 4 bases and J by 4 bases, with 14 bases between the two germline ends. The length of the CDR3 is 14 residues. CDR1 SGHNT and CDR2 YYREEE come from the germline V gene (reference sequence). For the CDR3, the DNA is TGTGCCAGCAGCCCGGGGAGACGGGGAGAGACCCAGTACTTC. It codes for CASSPGRRGETQYF.

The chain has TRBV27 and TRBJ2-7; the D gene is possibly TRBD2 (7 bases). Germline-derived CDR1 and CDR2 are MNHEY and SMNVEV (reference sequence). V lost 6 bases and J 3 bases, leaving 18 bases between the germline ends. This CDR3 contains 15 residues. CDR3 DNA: TGTGCCAGCAGCCTCGGGGCGGGGGCGATCTACGAGCAGTACTTC. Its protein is CASSLGAGAIYEQYF.

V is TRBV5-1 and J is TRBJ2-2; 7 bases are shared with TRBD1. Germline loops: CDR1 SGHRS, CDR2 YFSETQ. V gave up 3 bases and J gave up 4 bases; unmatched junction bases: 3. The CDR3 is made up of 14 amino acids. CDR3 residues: CASSSHRGTGELFF. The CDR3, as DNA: TGCGCCAGCAGCTCACACAGGGGCACCGGGGAGCTGTTTTTT. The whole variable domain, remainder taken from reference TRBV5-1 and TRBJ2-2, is KAGVTQTPRYLIKTRGQQVTLSCSPISGHRSVSWYQQTPGQGLQFLFEYFSETQRNKGNFPGRFSGRQFSNSRSEMNVSTLELGDSALYLCASSSHRGTGELFFGEGSRLTVL.

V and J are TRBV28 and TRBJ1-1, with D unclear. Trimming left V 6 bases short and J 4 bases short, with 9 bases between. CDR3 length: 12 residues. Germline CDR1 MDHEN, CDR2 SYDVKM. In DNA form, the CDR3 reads TGTGCCAGCAGCCCCGCGGGCACTGAAGCTTTCTTT. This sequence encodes CASSPAGTEAFF.

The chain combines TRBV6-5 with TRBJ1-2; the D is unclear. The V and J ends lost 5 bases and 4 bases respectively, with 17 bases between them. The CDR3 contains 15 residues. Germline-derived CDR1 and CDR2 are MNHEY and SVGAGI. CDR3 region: CASSRIVAARYGYTF. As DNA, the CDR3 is TGTGCCAGCAGTAGGATAGTGGCAGCCCGCTATGGCTACACCTTC.

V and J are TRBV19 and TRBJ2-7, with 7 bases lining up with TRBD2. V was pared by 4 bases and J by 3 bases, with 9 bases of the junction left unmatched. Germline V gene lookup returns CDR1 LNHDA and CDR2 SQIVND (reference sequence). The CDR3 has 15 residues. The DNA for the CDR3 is TGTGCCAGTAGTAGTTCCTGGGAGGGGAGCTACGAGCAGTACTTC. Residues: CASSSSWEGSYEQYF.

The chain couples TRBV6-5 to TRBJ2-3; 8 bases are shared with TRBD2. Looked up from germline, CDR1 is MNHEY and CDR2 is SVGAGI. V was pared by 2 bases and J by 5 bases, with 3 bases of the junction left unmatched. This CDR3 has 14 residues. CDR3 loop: CASSYRLAGDTQYF. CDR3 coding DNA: TGTGCCAGCAGTTACCGCCTAGCGGGAGATACGCAGTATTTT.

The CDR3 DNA sequence: TGTGCCAGCACAGAGGGTTACAATCAGCCCCAGCATTTT. Its protein is CASTEGYNQPQHF. The J gene is TRBJ1-5, the V gene TRBV7-2, with D uncertain. V was pared by 7 bases and J by 3 bases, with 10 bases between. The germline V gene encodes CDR1 SGHTA and CDR2 FQGNSA. This CDR3 is built from 13 residues.

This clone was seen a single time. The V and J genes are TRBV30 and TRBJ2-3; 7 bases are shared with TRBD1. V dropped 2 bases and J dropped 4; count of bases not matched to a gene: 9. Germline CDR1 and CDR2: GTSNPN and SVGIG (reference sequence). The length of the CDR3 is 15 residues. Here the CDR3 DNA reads TGTGCCTGGAGTCGTACATGGGACAGACCAGATACGCAGTATTTT. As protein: CAWSRTWDRPDTQYF.

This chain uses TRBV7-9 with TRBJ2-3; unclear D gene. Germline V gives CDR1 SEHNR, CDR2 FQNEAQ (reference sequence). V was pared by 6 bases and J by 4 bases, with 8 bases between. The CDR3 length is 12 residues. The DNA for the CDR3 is TGTGCCAGCAGTCACTCTCCAGATACGCAGTATTTT. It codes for CASSHSPDTQYF.

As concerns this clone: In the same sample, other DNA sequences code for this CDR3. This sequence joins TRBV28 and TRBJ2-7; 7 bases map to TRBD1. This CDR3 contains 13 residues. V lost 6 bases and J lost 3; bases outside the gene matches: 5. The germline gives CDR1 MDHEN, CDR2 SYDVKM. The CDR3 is CASSPGQSYEQYF. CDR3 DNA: TGTGCCAGCAGCCCGGGACAGAGCTACGAGCAGTACTTC.

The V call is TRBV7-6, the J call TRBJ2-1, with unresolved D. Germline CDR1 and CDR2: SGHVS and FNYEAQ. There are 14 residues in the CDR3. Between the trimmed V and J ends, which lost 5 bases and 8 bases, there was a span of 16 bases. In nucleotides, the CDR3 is TGTGCCAGCAGCGTTATGGTTGGGTGGGATGAGCAGTTCTTC. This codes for CASSVMVGWDEQFF. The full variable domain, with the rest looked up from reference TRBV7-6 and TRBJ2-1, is GAGVSQSPRYKVTKRGQDVALRCDPISGHVSLYWYRQALGQGPEFLTYFNYEAQQDKSGLPNDRFSAERPEGSISTLTIQRTEQRDSAMYRCASSVMVGWDEQFFGPGTRLTVL.

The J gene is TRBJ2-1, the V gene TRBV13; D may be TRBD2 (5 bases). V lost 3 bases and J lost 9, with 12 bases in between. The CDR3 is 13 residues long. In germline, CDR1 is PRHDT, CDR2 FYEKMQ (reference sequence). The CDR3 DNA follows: TGTGCCAGCAGCTTTAATCTAGGAGGTGAGCAGTTCTTC. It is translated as CASSFNLGGEQFF. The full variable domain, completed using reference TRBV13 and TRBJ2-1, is AAGVIQSPRHLIKEKRETATLKCYPIPRHDTVYWYQQGPGQDPQFLISFYEKMQSDKGSIPDRFSAQQFSDYHSELNMSSLELGDSALYFCASSFNLGGEQFFGPGTRLTVL.

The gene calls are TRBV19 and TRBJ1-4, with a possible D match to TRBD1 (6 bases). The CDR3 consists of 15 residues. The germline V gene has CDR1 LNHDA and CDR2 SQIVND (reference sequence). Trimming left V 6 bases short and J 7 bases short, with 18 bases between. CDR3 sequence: CASSLDGGAGEKLFF. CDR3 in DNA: TGTGCCAGTAGCCTGGATGGGGGCGCAGGTGAAAAACTGTTTTTT.

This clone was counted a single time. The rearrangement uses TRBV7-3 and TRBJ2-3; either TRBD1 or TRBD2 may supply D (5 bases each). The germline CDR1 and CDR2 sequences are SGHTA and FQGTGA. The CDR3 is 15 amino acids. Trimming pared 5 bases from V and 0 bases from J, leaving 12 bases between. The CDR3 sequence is CASSRDAPSTDTQYF. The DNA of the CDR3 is TGTGCCAGCAGCCGGGACGCCCCTAGCACAGATACGCAGTATTTT. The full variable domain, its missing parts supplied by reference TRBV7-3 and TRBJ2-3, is GAGVSQTPSNKVTEKGKYVELRCDPISGHTALYWYRQSLGQGPEFLIYFQGTGAADDSGLPNDRFFAVRPEGSVSTLKIQRTERGDSAVYLCASSRDAPSTDTQYFGPGTRLTVL.

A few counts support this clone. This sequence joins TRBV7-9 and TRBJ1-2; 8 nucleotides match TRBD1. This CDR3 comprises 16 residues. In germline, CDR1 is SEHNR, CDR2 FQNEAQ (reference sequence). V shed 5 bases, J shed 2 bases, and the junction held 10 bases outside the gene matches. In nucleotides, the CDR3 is TGTGCCAGCAGCCCTCCCGAGGACAGGGCAAACTATGGCTACACCTTC. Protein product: CASSPPEDRANYGYTF.

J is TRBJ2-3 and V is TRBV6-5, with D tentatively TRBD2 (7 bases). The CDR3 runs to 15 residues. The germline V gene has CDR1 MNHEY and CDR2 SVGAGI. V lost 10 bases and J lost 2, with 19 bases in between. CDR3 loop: CATSPGGSDTDTQYF. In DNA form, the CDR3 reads TGTGCCACCTCCCCGGGGGGCAGTGACACAGATACGCAGTATTTT.

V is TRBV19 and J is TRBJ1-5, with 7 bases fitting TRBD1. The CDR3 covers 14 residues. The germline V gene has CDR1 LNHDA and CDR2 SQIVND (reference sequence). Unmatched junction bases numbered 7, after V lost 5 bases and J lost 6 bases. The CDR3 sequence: CASSLTGAGQPQHF. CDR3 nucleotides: TGTGCCAGTAGTCTTACAGGGGCTGGTCAGCCCCAGCATTTT.

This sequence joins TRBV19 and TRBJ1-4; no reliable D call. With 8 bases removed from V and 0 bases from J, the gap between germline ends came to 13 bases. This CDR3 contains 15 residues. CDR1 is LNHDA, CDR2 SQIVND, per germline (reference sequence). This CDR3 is CASRRAPPTNEKLFF. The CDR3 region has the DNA TGTGCCAGTCGGCGGGCCCCCCCAACTAATGAAAAACTGTTTTTT. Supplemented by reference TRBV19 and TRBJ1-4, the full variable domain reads DGGITQSPKYLFRKEGQNVTLSCEQNLNHDAMYWYRQDPGQGLRLIYYSQIVNDFQKGDIAEGYSVSREKKESFPLTVTSAQKNPTAFYLCASRRAPPTNEKLFFGSGTQLSVL.

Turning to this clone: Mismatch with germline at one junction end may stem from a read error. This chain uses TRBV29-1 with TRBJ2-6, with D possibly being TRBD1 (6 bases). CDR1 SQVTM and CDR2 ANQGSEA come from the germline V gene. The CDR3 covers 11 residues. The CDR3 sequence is CSVEGGRGSFF. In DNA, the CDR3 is TGCAGCGTTGAAGGGGGCAGGGGCTCCTTTTTC.

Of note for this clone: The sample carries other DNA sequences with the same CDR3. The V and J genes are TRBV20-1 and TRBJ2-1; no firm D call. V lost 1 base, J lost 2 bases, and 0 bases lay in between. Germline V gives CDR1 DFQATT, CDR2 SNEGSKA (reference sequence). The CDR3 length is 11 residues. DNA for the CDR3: TGCAGTGCTAGAGCCTACAATGAGCAGTTCTTC. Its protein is CSARAYNEQFF.

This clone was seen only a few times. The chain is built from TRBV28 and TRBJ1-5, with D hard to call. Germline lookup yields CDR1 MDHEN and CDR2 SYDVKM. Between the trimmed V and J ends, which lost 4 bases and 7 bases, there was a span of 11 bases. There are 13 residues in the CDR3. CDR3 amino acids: CASSSQVRQPQHF. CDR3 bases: TGTGCCAGCAGTTCCCAGGTCCGACAGCCCCAGCATTTT. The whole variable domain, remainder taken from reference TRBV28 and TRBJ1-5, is DVKVTQSSRYLVKRTGEKVFLECVQDMDHENMFWYRQDPGLGLRLIYFSYDVKMKEKGDIPEGYSVSREKKERFSLILESASTNQTSMYLCASSSQVRQPQHFGDGTRLSIL.